This T cell receptor beta chain comes out of a study of blood T cells in healthy people across ages. Study conclusions and caveats: PBMCs went unsorted, and a conclusive naive versus antigen-experienced comparison was therefore prevented.

Donation came from healthy Caucasian individuals in Russia who were aged roughly 6 to 95. This clonotype was recorded a few times. Its antigen is as yet unknown. Using a J-beta primer mix together with a sample-barcoded 5' primer, a second PCR was run for roughly 6 to 12 cycles. TCRdb fed the 5' RACE reads into MiXCR, producing one record per CDR3 protein. The repertoire has hundreds of thousands of distinct CDR3 sequences, roughly 50% of them found once; the top ten carry about a quarter. From germline, CDR1 is SGHAT and CDR2 FQNNGV. The CDR3 runs to 13 residues. This clonotype was sampled from a man in his forties in good health. This rearrangement joins TRBV11-2 to TRBJ2-1; D ambiguous. The DNA end is more similar to TRBJ2-7, so the J call may be wrong. The source material was blood. The CDR3 DNA reads as TGTGCCAGCAGCCAGGTTACATACAATGAGCAGTACTTC. Protein sequence: CASSQVTYNEQYF.